The entry below describes one T cell receptor beta chain. The data were taken from a study of blood T cell repertoires in COVID-19. Turning to the study itself: Samples representing acute and convalescent COVID-19 were sourced from the United States, Italy and Spain. The analysed material was cDNA or gDNA that came from T cells, B-cell-depleted T cells, or PBMCs.

After removal of 4 bases from V and 4 bases from J, the junction contained 16 bases not matched to a gene. The CDR3 extends over 18 amino acids. Germline values: CDR1 KGHSY, CDR2 FQNENV. The method was immunoSEQ multiplex PCR; TCRdb's version includes in-frame clones alone and lacks a portion of them. The data show 110,000 to 150,000 clones, with 80% seen just once and roughly 3.6% held by the top ten. The TCR originated in a man aged 70-80 years who had recovered from COVID-19. Sequenced material: peripheral blood. This chain joins TRBV16 and TRBJ1-5; 7 nucleotides agree with TRBD1. CDR3 in DNA: TGTGCCAGCAGCCCTCAACAGGGGCAGGGGGTGACTAATCAGCCCCAGCATTTT. As protein: CASSPQQGQGVTNQPQHF.